Each of the 30 T cell receptor beta chains below was sequenced from the same sample in a study of Tregs in tolerant kidney transplant recipients. The nonmyeloablative bone marrow transplants came from related graft donors, with transient mixed chimerism. Sequencing was performed with immunoSEQ multiplex PCR; in TCRdb, only in-frame clones are kept and a portion is missing. The data contain around 50,000 clones, roughly 90% of them seen just once; the ten biggest clones take up roughly a sixth. The sequencing here drew on CD8+ T cells from blood (PBMCs), taken 12 months after the transplant. The source of these receptors is a human patient who received a combined kidney and bone marrow transplant. Some of these T cells may belong to the graft donor.

The rearrangement uses TRBV4-3 and TRBJ2-7, with 12 bases lining up with TRBD2. The junction had 8 bases not matched to a gene; V was cut back by 11 bases and J by 6 bases. Germline V gives CDR1 LGHNA, CDR2 YSLEER. The CDR3 has 13 residues. CDR3 in DNA: TGCGCCTCAGGGCTAGCGGGAGGGCCCGAGCAGTACTTC. Translating gives CASGLAGGPEQYF.

The CDR3 DNA reads TGTGCCAGCAGCGTCGGTCGCGGGACCTACGAGCAGTACTTC. Its translation: CASSVGRGTYEQYF. J is TRBJ2-7 and V is TRBV9, with D possibly TRBD2 on 6 matching bases. Trimming cost V 2 bases and J 2 bases, with 11 bases left between them. In germline, CDR1 is SGDLS, CDR2 YYNGEE. This CDR3 has 14 residues.

A remark on this clone: The same CDR3 can be traced to other DNA sequences in this sample. The genes are TRBV7-3 and TRBJ2-3, with TRBD1 matching 9 bases. Germline loops: CDR1 SGHTA, CDR2 FQGTGA. Trimming removed 5 bases from V and 1 base from J; junction bases left unmatched: 1. CDR3 size: 14 residues. CDR3 coding DNA: TGTGCCAGCAGCAGGACAGGGGGCACAGATACGCAGTATTTT. It codes for CASSRTGGTDTQYF. Based on the CDR3 plus reference TRBV7-3 and TRBJ2-3, the full variable domain is GAGVSQTPSNKVTEKGKYVELRCDPISGHTALYWYRQSLGQGPEFLIYFQGTGAADDSGLPNDRFFAVRPEGSVSTLKIQRTERGDSAVYLCASSRTGGTDTQYFGPGTRLTVL.

The chain joins TRBV4-2 to TRBJ1-6; TRBD1 matches at 7 bases. The CDR3 loop spans 16 amino acids. In germline, CDR1 is LGHNA, CDR2 YNFKEQ. Trimming at V came to 1 base and at J to 8 bases, leaving 8 bases not matched to a gene. In nucleotides, the CDR3 is TGTGCCAGCAGCCAAGCCCGACAGGGCCGGGATTCACCCCTCCACTTT. Protein product: CASSQARQGRDSPLHF.

V usage is TRBV9 and J usage is TRBJ2-1, with 14 bases lining up with TRBD2. The ends lost 3 bases at V and 2 bases at J; junction bases unmatched: 10. This CDR3 contains 19 residues. Germline values: CDR1 SGDLS, CDR2 YYNGEE. CDR3 bases: TGTGCCAGCAGCGCCGCCGCCGGGACTAGCGGGGGCGCCTACAATGAGCAGTTCTTC. Its protein is CASSAAAGTSGGAYNEQFF.

This clone was counted only a few times. The junction does not match germline at one end; this may be a read error. The chain couples TRBV5-4 to TRBJ2-1; 9 positions match TRBD1. The CDR3 sequence is 15 residues long. CDR1 and CDR2 (germline): SGHNT, YYREEE (reference sequence). Here the CDR3 DNA reads TGCGCCAGCAGCCCGGGACAGGGCCCCCTCTATGAGCAGTTCTTC. It encodes CASSPGQGPLYEQFF.

The chain joins TRBV14 to TRBJ1-1; D uncertain. CDR1 SGHDN and CDR2 FVKESK come from the germline V gene. V was shortened by 0 bases and J by 3 bases, with 11 bases between the two germline ends. This CDR3 has 15 amino acids. The CDR3 region is CASSQDYEEDTEAFF. Written as DNA, the CDR3 is TGTGCCAGCAGCCAAGATTATGAGGAGGACACTGAAGCTTTCTTT.

CDR3 region: CASSQDGGSSTDTQYF. CDR3 nucleotide sequence: TGCGCCAGCAGCCAAGATGGAGGGTCTAGCACAGATACGCAGTATTTT. This chain links TRBV4-3 with TRBJ2-3, with a weak D call TRBD2 (6 bases). The CDR3 is made up of 16 amino acids. CDR1 is LGHNA and CDR2 is YSLEER in the germline V gene. V lost 0 bases to trimming and J lost 0 bases, with 10 bases between them.

This chain uses TRBV4-1 with TRBJ1-1, with D hard to call. The V gene lost 0 bases and the J gene lost 1 base, with 3 bases spanning the gap. Germline values: CDR1 MGHRA, CDR2 YSYEKL. CDR3 length: 13 residues. The CDR3 protein is CASSQDGNTEAFF. CDR3 in DNA: TGCGCCAGCAGCCAAGACGGGAACACTGAAGCTTTCTTT.

As DNA, the CDR3 is TGCGCCAGCAGTGAGTACAGCGGGGGGGAAGGCAATGAGCAGTTCTTC. The encoded protein is CASSEYSGGEGNEQFF. This chain connects TRBV10-2 to TRBJ2-1, with 10 bases lining up with TRBD2. With V trimmed by 1 base and J by 6 bases, 6 bases remained unmatched. The CDR3 has 16 residues. Germline assignment: CDR1 WSHSY and CDR2 SAAADI.

The chain employs TRBV7-6 and TRBJ2-7; D is possibly TRBD1 (6 bases). Germline loops: CDR1 SGHVS, CDR2 FNYEAQ. CDR3 length equals 13 residues. With 2 bases removed from V and 7 bases from J, the gap between germline ends came to 12 bases. The CDR3 sequence is CASSLSTTGEQYF. The CDR3 coding sequence is TGTGCCAGCAGCTTATCGACGACAGGAGAGCAGTACTTC. Using reference TRBV7-6 and TRBJ2-7 for the parts outside the CDR3, the full variable domain is GAGVSQSPRYKVTKRGQDVALRCDPISGHVSLYWYRQALGQGPEFLTYFNYEAQQDKSGLPNDRFSAERPEGSISTLTIQRTEQRDSAMYRCASSLSTTGEQYFGPGTRLTVT.

The chain employs TRBV27 and TRBJ2-7; TRBD1 matches 9 bases. The CDR3 extends over 14 amino acids. Germline lookup yields CDR1 MNHEY and CDR2 SMNVEV (reference sequence). J lost 2 bases, V lost 4 bases, and 3 bases had no gene match. The CDR3 DNA reads as TGTGCCAGCAGTTACAGGGGGCATACCTACGAGCAGTACTTC. Encoded protein: CASSYRGHTYEQYF.

By frequency in the sample, this clone is medium-sized. The rearrangement joins TRBV19 to TRBJ1-5, with unresolved D. Germline V lookup: CDR1 LNHDA, CDR2 SQIVND (reference sequence). The CDR3 consists of 13 residues. V lost 11 bases and J 0 bases, leaving 11 bases between the germline ends. In nucleotides, the CDR3 is TGTGCCGCAGGAAGCTATAGCAATCAGCCCCAGCATTTT. Translated: CAAGSYSNQPQHF.

The chain has TRBV27 and TRBJ2-4, with 13 bases identical to TRBD2. CDR1 is MNHEY and CDR2 is SMNVEV in the germline V gene (reference sequence). After removal of 5 bases from V and 15 bases from J, the junction contained 10 bases not matched to a gene. The CDR3 consists of 14 residues. The chain's CDR3 is CASSPAGLAGEGYF. The CDR3 coding sequence is TGTGCCAGCAGTCCTGCAGGACTAGCGGGAGAAGGGTACTTC.

The chain is built from TRBV25-1 and TRBJ1-1; D ambiguous. V lost 3 bases and J 0 bases, leaving 5 bases between the germline ends. Germline V gives CDR1 MGHDK, CDR2 SYGVNS. The CDR3 contains 13 residues. In DNA, the CDR3 is TGTGCCAGCAGTGACTTCGTGAACACTGAAGCTTTCTTT. It is translated as CASSDFVNTEAFF.

This rearrangement joins TRBV5-5 to TRBJ2-7; 9 bases are a match to TRBD1. Germline CDR1 SGHKS, CDR2 YYEKEE (reference sequence). The CDR3 runs to 14 residues. Trimming at V came to 4 bases and at J to 5 bases, leaving 7 bases not matched to a gene. The CDR3 DNA is TGTGCCAGCAGCAGCGGGACAGGGTCCGACGAGCAGTACTTC. It is translated as CASSSGTGSDEQYF.

The chain employs TRBV7-9 and TRBJ1-5; unclear D gene. CDR3 length equals 12 residues. Per germline, CDR1 SEHNR and CDR2 FQNEAQ (reference sequence). V lost 6 bases to trimming and J lost 7 bases, with 10 bases between them. The DNA for the CDR3 is TGTGCCAGCAGTTGGGCTACCCAGCCCCAGCATTTT. This gives the protein CASSWATQPQHF.

The chain has TRBV5-4 and TRBJ2-7; 11 bases align to TRBD2. Germline lookup yields CDR1 SGHNT and CDR2 YYREEE (reference sequence). Unmatched junction bases numbered 3, after V lost 4 bases and J lost 0 bases. This CDR3 region has 15 residues. CDR3 region: CASSGTSGGSYEQYF. In DNA form, the CDR3 reads TGTGCCAGCAGCGGAACTAGCGGGGGCTCCTACGAGCAGTACTTC.

This chain uses TRBV7-3 with TRBJ2-3, with D possibly being TRBD1 (6 bases). The CDR3 has 13 amino acids. V was cut by 5 bases and J by 3 bases, with 9 bases left in between. Germline values: CDR1 SGHTA, CDR2 FQGTGA. As DNA, the CDR3 is TGTGCCAGCAGCCCACAGGGTACAGATACGCAGTATTTT. This codes for CASSPQGTDTQYF. Drawing the rest from reference TRBV7-3 and TRBJ2-3, the complete variable domain is GAGVSQTPSNKVTEKGKYVELRCDPISGHTALYWYRQSLGQGPEFLIYFQGTGAADDSGLPNDRFFAVRPEGSVSTLKIQRTERGDSAVYLCASSPQGTDTQYFGPGTRLTVL.

The chain has TRBV5-3 and TRBJ2-2; unclear D gene. TRBV5-3 is an open reading frame, and its role is uncertain. V was pared by 0 bases and J by 6 bases, with 9 bases between. The CDR3 has 14 amino acids. CDR3 coding DNA: TGTGCCAGAAGCTTGGTCCGGCTAGCCGGGGAGCTGTTTTTT. Translation gives CARSLVRLAGELFF.

This clone was counted a single time. This chain links TRBV21-1 with TRBJ2-7; the table's D gene call, TRBD2, was not cross checked with the DNA. TRBV21-1 is noted as a pseudogene. The CDR3 runs 11 residues. The chain's CDR3 is CASGDLYEQYF. In DNA form, the CDR3 reads TGTGCCAGCGGGGACTTGTACGAGCAGTACTTC.

The chain joins TRBV5-1 to TRBJ2-7, with 7 bases that match TRBD1. The J segment lost 3 bases and the V segment lost 0 bases, leaving 6 bases of the junction unmatched. CDR3 length: 15 amino acids. The germline gives CDR1 SGHRS, CDR2 YFSETQ. CDR3 protein: CASSLVRDSYYEQYF. The CDR3, as DNA: TGCGCCAGCAGCTTGGTCCGGGACAGTTACTACGAGCAGTACTTC.

The V and J genes are TRBV11-3 and TRBJ2-1; 7 nucleotides align to TRBD2. The CDR3 is 14 residues long. V dropped 7 bases and J dropped 0; count of bases not matched to a gene: 3. Germline V gene data show CDR1 as SGHNT and CDR2 as YENEEA. The CDR3 DNA sequence: TGTGCCAGCAACGAGCGGGGCTCCTACAATGAGCAGTTCTTC. It encodes CASNERGSYNEQFF. The variable domain in full, completed from reference TRBV11-3 and TRBJ2-1, reads EAGVVQSPRYKIIEKKQPVAFWCNPISGHNTLYWYLQNLGQGPELLIRYENEEAVDDSQLPKDRFSAERLKGVDSTLKIQPAELGDSAVYLCASNERGSYNEQFFGPGTRLTVL.

The rearrangement links TRBV21-1 to TRBJ1-2; TRBD1, the D gene given by the table, was not confirmed from the DNA. TRBV21-1 is a pseudogene locus. The CDR3 covers 15 residues. CDR3 sequence (DNA): TGTGCCAGCAGCGCCAACCCTGGACAGGGAAATGGCTACACCTTC. This translates into CASSANPGQGNGYTF.

The V gene is TRBV4-3, the J gene TRBJ2-1; no clear D. Germline CDR1 LGHNA, CDR2 YSLEER. The length of the CDR3 is 15 residues. Trimming took 1 base from V and 0 from J, leaving 7 bases between them. CDR3: CASSQVANSYNEQFF. CDR3 nucleotides: TGCGCCAGCAGCCAAGTCGCGAACTCCTACAATGAGCAGTTCTTC.

V usage is TRBV5-8 and J usage is TRBJ2-3; 7 nucleotides line up with TRBD2. The CDR3 has 15 residues. The germline V gene encodes CDR1 SGHTS and CDR2 YDEGEE. J gave up 2 bases and V 0 bases, and 3 bases lay outside the gene matches. In DNA form, the CDR3 reads TGTGCCAGCAGCTTGGGTGGACTAGACACAGATACGCAGTATTTT. Amino acid sequence: CASSLGGLDTDTQYF. Looking up the rest from reference TRBV5-8 and TRBJ2-3 gives the full variable domain: EAGVTQSPTHLIKTRGQQATLRCSPISGHTSVYWYQQALGLGLQFLLWYDEGEERNRGNFPPRFSGRQFPNYSSELNVNALELEDSALYLCASSLGGLDTDTQYFGPGTRLTVL.

This clone was seen just once. The genes are TRBV27 and TRBJ1-2; 8 nucleotides match TRBD1. The CDR3 extends over 13 amino acids. CDR1 is MNHEY, CDR2 SMNVEV, per germline (reference sequence). Trimming took 2 bases from V and 5 from J; bases not matched to a gene: 1. CDR3 nucleotide sequence: TGTGCCAGCAGTTTACGACAGGGGTATGGCTACACCTTC. Protein sequence: CASSLRQGYGYTF.

With regard to this clone: Other DNA variants within this sample encode the same CDR3. This chain connects TRBV2 to TRBJ1-1; D unresolved. Trimming stripped 8 bases from V and 2 bases from J, with 9 bases between. Germline V gene data show CDR1 as SNHLY and CDR2 as FYNNEI. The CDR3 consists of 12 residues. In nucleotides, the CDR3 is TGTGCCAGCCGCACGGTCAACACTGAAGCTTTCTTT. This encodes CASRTVNTEAFF.

The chain recombines TRBV27 with TRBJ2-7, with a weak D call TRBD1 (6 bases). This CDR3 is built from 15 residues. Germline V lookup: CDR1 MNHEY, CDR2 SMNVEV (reference sequence). V lost 5 bases and J lost 0, with 14 bases in between. The CDR3 reads CASSNLAGDSYEQYF. CDR3 in DNA: TGTGCCAGCAGTAATCTGGCAGGGGACTCCTACGAGCAGTACTTC.

The chain links TRBV4-3 to TRBJ1-2; no definite D call. The CDR3 has 16 amino acids. The germline V and J ends were trimmed by 3 bases and 8 bases, with 22 bases remaining between them. The germline gives CDR1 LGHNA, CDR2 YSLEER. CDR3 DNA sequence: TGCGCCAGCAGCCATCGGTTTCTCCGGAACAGTGGAGGCTACACCTTC. It codes for CASSHRFLRNSGGYTF.